This T cell receptor beta chain was recorded in a study of cytomegalovirus exposure and HLA in healthy donors. 13 Jbeta primers and 60 Vbeta primers were used for the PCR. Produced via immunoSEQ multiplex PCR; TCRdb's table is partial and in-frame only. The table has some 150,000 clones, less than 85% seen once. CDR3 length equals 14 residues. V shed 4 bases and J 7 bases; nucleotides not matched to a gene: 6. Germline V gives CDR1 SGHRS, CDR2 YFSETQ. The sequencing input was PBMCs. The chain combines TRBV5-1 with TRBJ2-2; 8 bases agree with TRBD1. The source is a man in his forties or fifties in good health and CMV-seronegative. The CDR3 loop is CASSLDRVGGELFF. CDR3 nucleotides: TGCGCCAGCAGCCTGGACAGGGTTGGCGGGGAGCTGTTTTTT.